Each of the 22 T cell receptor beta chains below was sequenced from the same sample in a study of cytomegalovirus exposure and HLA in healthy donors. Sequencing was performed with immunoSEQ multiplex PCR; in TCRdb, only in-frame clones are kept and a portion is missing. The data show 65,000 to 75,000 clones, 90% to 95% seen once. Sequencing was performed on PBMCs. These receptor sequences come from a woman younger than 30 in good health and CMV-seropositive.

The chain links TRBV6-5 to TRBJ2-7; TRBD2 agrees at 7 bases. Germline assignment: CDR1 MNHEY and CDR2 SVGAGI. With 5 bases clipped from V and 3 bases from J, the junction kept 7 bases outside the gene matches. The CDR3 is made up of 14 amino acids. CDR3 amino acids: CASSPTAGLYEQYF. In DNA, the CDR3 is TGTGCCAGCAGTCCAACAGCGGGACTCTACGAGCAGTACTTC.

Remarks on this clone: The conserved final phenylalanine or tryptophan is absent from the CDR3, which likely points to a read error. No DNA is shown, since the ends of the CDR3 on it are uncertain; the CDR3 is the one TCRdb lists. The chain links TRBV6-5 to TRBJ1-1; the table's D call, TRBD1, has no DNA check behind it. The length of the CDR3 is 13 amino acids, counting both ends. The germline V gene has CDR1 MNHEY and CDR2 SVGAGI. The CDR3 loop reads CASSSRQGGNTFL.

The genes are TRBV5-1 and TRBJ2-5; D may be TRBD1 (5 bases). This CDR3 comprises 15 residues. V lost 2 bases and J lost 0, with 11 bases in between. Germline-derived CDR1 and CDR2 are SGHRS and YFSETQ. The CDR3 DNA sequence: TGCGCCAGCAGCTTTGATACAGGCCACCAAGAGACCCAGTACTTC. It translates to CASSFDTGHQETQYF.

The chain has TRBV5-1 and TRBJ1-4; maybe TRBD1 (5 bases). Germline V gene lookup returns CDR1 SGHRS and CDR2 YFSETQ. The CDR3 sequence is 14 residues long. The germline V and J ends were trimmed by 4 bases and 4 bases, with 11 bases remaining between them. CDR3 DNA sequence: TGCGCCAGCAGCCGACAGAGTGTTAATGAAAAACTGTTTTTT. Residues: CASSRQSVNEKLFF.

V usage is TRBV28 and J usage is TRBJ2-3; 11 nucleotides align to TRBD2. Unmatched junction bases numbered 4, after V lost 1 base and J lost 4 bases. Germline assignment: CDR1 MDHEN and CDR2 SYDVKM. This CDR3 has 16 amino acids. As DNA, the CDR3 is TGTGCCAGCAGTTTATCACTAGCGGGAGTGTCAGATACGCAGTATTTT. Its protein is CASSLSLAGVSDTQYF.

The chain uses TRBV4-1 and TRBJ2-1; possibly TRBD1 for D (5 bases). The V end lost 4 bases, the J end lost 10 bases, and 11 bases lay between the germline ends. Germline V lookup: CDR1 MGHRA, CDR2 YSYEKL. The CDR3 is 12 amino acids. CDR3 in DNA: TGCGCCAGCAGCCCGGATGGGGCAGAGCAGTTCTTC. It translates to CASSPDGAEQFF.

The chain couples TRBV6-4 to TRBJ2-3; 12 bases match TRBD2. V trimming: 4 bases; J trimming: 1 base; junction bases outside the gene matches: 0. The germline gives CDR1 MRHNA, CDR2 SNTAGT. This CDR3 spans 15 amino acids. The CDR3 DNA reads TGTGCCAGCAGTGGGACTAGCGGGGGCACAGATACGCAGTATTTT. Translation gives CASSGTSGGTDTQYF.

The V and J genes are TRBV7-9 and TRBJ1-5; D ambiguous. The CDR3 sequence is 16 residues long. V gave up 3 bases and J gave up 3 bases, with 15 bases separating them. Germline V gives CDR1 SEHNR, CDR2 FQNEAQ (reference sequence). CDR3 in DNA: TGTGCCAGCAGCTTTGGCATCGGGAACAACAATCAGCCCCAGCATTTT. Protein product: CASSFGIGNNNQPQHF.

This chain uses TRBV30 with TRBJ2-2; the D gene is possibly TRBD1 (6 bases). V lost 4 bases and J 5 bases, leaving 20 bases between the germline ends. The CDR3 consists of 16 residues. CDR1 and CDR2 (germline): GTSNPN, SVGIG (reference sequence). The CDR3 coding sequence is TGTGCCTGGACCCTTGCCAGGGGAGTAAAGACCGGGGAGCTGTTTTTT. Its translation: CAWTLARGVKTGELFF.

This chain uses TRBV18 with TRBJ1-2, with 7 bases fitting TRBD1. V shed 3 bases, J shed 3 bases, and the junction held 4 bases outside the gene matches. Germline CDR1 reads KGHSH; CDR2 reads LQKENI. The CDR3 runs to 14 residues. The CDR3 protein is CASSPLGTDYGYTF. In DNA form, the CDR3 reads TGTGCCAGCTCACCTCTCGGGACAGACTATGGCTACACCTTC. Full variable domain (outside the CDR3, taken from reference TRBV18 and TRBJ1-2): NAGVMQNPRHLVRRRGQEARLRCSPMKGHSHVYWYRQLPEEGLKFMVYLQKENIIDESGMPKERFSAEFPKEGPSILRIQQVVRGDSAAYFCASSPLGTDYGYTFGSGTRLTVV.

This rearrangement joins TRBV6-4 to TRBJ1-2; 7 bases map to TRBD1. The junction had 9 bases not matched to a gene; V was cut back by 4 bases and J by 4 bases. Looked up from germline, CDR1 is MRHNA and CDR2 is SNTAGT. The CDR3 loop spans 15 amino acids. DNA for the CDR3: TGTGCCAGCAGTGTCGAGACAGGGCCGACCTATGGCTACACCTTC. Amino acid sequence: CASSVETGPTYGYTF.

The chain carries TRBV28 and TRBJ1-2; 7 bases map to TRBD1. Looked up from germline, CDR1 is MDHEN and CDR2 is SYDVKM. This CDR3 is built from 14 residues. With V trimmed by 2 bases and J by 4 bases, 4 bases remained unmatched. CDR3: CASSLGGTAYGYTF. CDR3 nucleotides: TGTGCCAGCAGTTTAGGCGGGACAGCCTATGGCTACACCTTC.

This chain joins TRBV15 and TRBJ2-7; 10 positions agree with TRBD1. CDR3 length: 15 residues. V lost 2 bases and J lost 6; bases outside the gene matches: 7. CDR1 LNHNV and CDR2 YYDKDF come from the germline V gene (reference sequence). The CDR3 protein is CATSRPGTGASEQYF. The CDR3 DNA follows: TGTGCCACCAGCAGACCCGGGACAGGGGCCTCCGAGCAGTACTTC. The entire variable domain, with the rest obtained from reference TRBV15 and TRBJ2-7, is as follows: DAMVIQNPRYQVTQFGKPVTLSCSQTLNHNVMYWYQQKSSQAPKLLFHYYDKDFNNEADTPDNFQSRRPNTSFCFLDIRSPGLGDTAMYLCATSRPGTGASEQYFGPGTRLTVT.

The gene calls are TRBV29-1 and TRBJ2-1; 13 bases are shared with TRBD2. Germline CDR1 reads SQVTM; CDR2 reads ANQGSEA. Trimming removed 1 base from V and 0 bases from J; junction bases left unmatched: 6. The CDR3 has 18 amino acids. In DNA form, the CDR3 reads TGCAGCGTTGAAGGGGGACTAGCGGGAAGGAGCTCCTACAATGAGCAGTTCTTC. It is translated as CSVEGGLAGRSSYNEQFF.

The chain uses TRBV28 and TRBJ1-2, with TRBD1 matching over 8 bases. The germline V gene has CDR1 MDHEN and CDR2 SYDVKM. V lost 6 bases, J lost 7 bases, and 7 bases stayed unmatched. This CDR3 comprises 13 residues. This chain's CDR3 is CASSWTGLPGYTF. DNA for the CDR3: TGTGCCAGCAGCTGGACAGGGCTGCCTGGCTACACCTTC.

The CDR3, as DNA: TGTGCCAGCAAGGACAGGATGTTTTCCTACGAGCAGTACTTC. Translating gives CASKDRMFSYEQYF. The chain uses TRBV28 and TRBJ2-7; TRBD1 aligns across 7 bases. CDR3 length equals 14 residues. The ends lost 7 bases at V and 1 base at J; junction bases unmatched: 7. Germline-derived CDR1 and CDR2 are MDHEN and SYDVKM. Based on the CDR3 plus reference TRBV28 and TRBJ2-7, the full variable domain is DVKVTQSSRYLVKRTGEKVFLECVQDMDHENMFWYRQDPGLGLRLIYFSYDVKMKEKGDIPEGYSVSREKKERFSLILESASTNQTSMYLCASKDRMFSYEQYFGPGTRLTVT.

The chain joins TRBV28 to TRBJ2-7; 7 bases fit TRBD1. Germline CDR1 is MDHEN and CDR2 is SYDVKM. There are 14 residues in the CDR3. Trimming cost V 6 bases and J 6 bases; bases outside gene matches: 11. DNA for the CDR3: TGTGCCAGCAGGGGCCCTCAAACAGGGGCCGAGCAGTACTTC. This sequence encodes CASRGPQTGAEQYF.

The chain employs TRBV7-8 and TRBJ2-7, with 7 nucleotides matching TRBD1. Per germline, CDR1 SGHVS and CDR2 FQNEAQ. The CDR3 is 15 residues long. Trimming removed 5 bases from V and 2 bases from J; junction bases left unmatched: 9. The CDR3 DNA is TGTGCCAGCAGCCGAACACCGGGACAGACCTACGAGCAGTACTTC. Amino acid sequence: CASSRTPGQTYEQYF.

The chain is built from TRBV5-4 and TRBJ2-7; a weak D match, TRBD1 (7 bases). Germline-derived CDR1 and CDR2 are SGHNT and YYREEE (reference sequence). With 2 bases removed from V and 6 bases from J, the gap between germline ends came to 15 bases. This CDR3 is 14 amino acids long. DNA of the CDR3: TGTGCCAGCAGCTTCCAGGGGGGAGCTCGCGAGCAGTACTTC. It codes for CASSFQGGAREQYF.

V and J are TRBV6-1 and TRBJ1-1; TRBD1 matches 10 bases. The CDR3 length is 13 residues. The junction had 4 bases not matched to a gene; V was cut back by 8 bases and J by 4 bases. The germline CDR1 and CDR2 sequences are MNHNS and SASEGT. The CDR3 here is CASRDRGLTEAFF. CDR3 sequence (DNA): TGTGCCAGCCGGGACAGGGGCCTCACTGAAGCTTTCTTT.

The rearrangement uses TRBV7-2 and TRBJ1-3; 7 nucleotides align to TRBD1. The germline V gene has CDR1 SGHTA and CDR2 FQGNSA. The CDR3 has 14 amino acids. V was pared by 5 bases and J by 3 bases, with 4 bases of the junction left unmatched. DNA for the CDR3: TGTGCCAGCAGCCCATGGGACAGTGGAAACACCATATATTTT. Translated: CASSPWDSGNTIYF.

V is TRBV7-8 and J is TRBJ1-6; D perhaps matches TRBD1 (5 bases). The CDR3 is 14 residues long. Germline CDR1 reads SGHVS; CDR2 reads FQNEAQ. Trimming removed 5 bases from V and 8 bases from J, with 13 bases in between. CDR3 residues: CASSPRLGDSPLHF. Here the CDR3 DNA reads TGTGCCAGCAGCCCAAGGCTAGGGGATTCACCCCTCCACTTT.